This T cell receptor (beta chain) is from a study of CD8+ T cells in alopecia areata. The treatment is: oral pan-JAK inhibitor, 5-10 mg twice daily. Study-wide results and caveats: The study found that many expanded lesional clones persisted in scalp and blood during tofacitinib. Affected lesional scalp, above all in alopecia totalis/universalis, was more clonal than normal scalp.

Germline-derived CDR1 and CDR2 are GTSNPN and SVGIG (reference sequence). This CDR3 is built from 15 residues. V trimming: 2 bases; J trimming: 2 bases; junction bases outside the gene matches: 4. Comments on this clone: Its specificity is not known.

Extraction of RNA preceded its reverse transcription into cDNA, which served as the sequencing template. Some clones are missing from TCRdb's copy, which holds only in-frame ones; the method was immunoSEQ multiplex PCR. This table has over 100,000 clones, about 59% appearing once. J is TRBJ2-1 and V is TRBV30; 9 bases align to TRBD2. This receptor was obtained from a human donor with alopecia areata. The sequencing used CD8+ T cells sorted from blood, collected at week 24, from a patient treated with tofacitinib. The CDR3 sequence: CAWSLVAGAYNEQFF. CDR3 sequence (DNA): TGTGCCTGGAGTTTGGTAGCGGGGGCCTACAATGAGCAGTTCTTC.